The rows below give T cell receptor beta chains drawn from one sample of a study of control samples from healthy donors and cancer patients. Only in-frame clones appear in the TCRdb table, and some are missing; sequencing was by immunoSEQ multiplex PCR. The data contain 120,000 or so clones, over 75% of them singletons. The sample consisted of blood. All receptors derive from a man in his sixties in good health. CDR3s include the opening cysteine and the closing phenylalanine or tryptophan. The order of the fields is D gene, clone size, J gene, V gene, CDR3 protein, CDR3 DNA. D genes are given only for firm matches. Expanded clones get a size class; other rows say once, few or many, or leave the size out.

>-|-|TRBJ2-1|TRBV7-9
CASSLSRNEQFF
TGTGCCAGCAGCTTAAGTCGGAACGAGCAGTTCTTC
>TRBD1|-|TRBJ1-5|TRBV19
CASSTDRGDSQPQHF
TGTGCCAGTAGTACCGACAGGGGGGATTCCCAGCCCCAGCATTTT
>-|-|TRBJ1-1|TRBV6-1
CASSDALSGSVAFF
TGTGCCAGCAGTGACGCCCTCTCAGGGAGCGTGGCTTTCTTT
>-|-|TRBJ2-5|TRBV19
CASSMFGGETQYF
TGTGCCAGTAGTATGTTTGGGGGAGAGACCCAGTACTTC
>-|-|TRBJ1-1|TRBV7-9
CASSLDRTAMGAFF
TGTGCCAGCAGCTTAGACAGGACAGCCATGGGGGCTTTCTTT
>-|-|TRBJ1-2|TRBV6-1
CASNARGDYGYTF
TGTGCCAGCAACGCTCGGGGGGACTATGGCTACACCTTC
>TRBD2|-|TRBJ2-3|TRBV6-5
CASTHSGGRQDTQYF
TGTGCCAGCACCCACTCGGGGGGGAGGCAAGATACGCAGTATTTT
>-|-|TRBJ2-2|TRBV7-9
CASSPQTTGELFF
TGTGCCAGCAGCCCACAGACCACCGGGGAGCTGTTTTTT
>-|-|TRBJ1-2|TRBV19
CASSVDWGSPNYGYTF
TGTGCCAGTAGTGTTGATTGGGGCAGCCCTAACTATGGCTACACCTTC
>-|-|TRBJ1-5|TRBV5-5
CASSLAGALGNQPQHF
TGTGCCAGCAGCTTGGCCGGGGCTCTGGGCAATCAGCCCCAGCATTTT
>TRBD2|-|TRBJ2-1|TRBV6-1
CASSDSGLAATLSYNEQFF
TGTGCCAGCAGTGATTCGGGACTAGCGGCCACCCTCTCCTACAATGAGCAGTTCTTC
>TRBD2|-|TRBJ2-5|TRBV28
CASSLMRLAVRQETQYF
TGTGCCAGCAGTTTAATGCGCCTAGCGGTGCGCCAAGAGACCCAGTACTTC
>-|-|TRBJ1-2|TRBV29-1
CSVAGNNGYTF
TGCAGCGTTGCAGGGAACAATGGCTACACCTTC
>TRBD1|-|TRBJ2-5|TRBV6-2/TRBV6-3
CASSYRQGSETQYF
TGTGCCAGCAGTTACCGACAGGGATCAGAGACCCAGTACTTC
>TRBD1|-|TRBJ1-1|TRBV3-1/TRBV3-2
CASSPYGQGNTEAFF
TGTGCCAGCAGCCCTTACGGACAGGGAAACACTGAAGCTTTCTTT
>-|-|TRBJ2-2|TRBV28
CASRWSGPNTGELFF
TGTGCCAGCAGGTGGAGCGGGCCGAACACCGGGGAGCTGTTTTTT
>TRBD2|-|TRBJ2-3|TRBV6-5
CASSLAGAPDTQYF
TGTGCCAGCAGTTTAGCGGGGGCCCCAGATACGCAGTATTTT
>-|-|TRBJ1-5|TRBV30
CAWKGGGNQPQHF
TGTGCCTGGAAAGGGGGAGGCAATCAGCCCCAGCATTTT
>TRBD2|-|TRBJ2-1|TRBV28
CASSLAGGSYNEQFF
TGTGCCAGCAGTTTAGCGGGGGGCTCCTACAATGAGCAGTTCTTC
>-|-|TRBJ1-1|TRBV5-1
CASSLSGVGNTEAFF
TGCGCCAGCAGCTTGAGTGGGGTGGGGAACACTGAAGCTTTCTTT
>TRBD1|-|TRBJ1-4|TRBV10-2
CASSDETGGNEKLFF
TGCGCCAGCAGCGACGAGACAGGGGGCAATGAAAAACTGTTTTTT
>-|few|TRBJ2-1|TRBV24-1
CATSPVGADSYNEQFF
TGTGCCACCAGCCCGGTAGGAGCGGACTCCTACAATGAGCAGTTCTTC
>-|-|TRBJ2-5|TRBV24-1
CATSDLASAGGIQETQYF
TGTGCCACCAGTGATTTAGCGAGCGCGGGCGGAATCCAAGAGACCCAGTACTTC
>-|-|TRBJ2-3|TRBV10-1
CASNSRAANDRDTQYF
TGCGCCAGCAATAGTCGGGCAGCCAACGACCGAGATACGCAGTATTTT
>TRBD1|few|TRBJ1-6|TRBV5-4
CASSPRQGDSPLHF
TGTGCCAGCAGCCCAAGACAGGGAGACTCACCCCTCCACTTT
>-|-|TRBJ1-1|TRBV18
CASSPSLNTEAFF
TGTGCCAGCTCACCCAGTTTGAACACTGAAGCTTTCTTT
>-|-|TRBJ2-7|TRBV18
CASSPVYNNYEQYF
TGTGCCAGCTCACCTGTTTACAACAACTACGAGCAGTACTTC
>TRBD1|-|TRBJ1-5|TRBV19
CASSTGTGTGNQPQHF
TGTGCCAGTAGTACCGGGACCGGGACAGGCAATCAGCCCCAGCATTTT
>-|-|TRBJ2-5|TRBV30
CAWSSLGTYPGETQYF
TGTGCCTGGAGCTCGCTCGGGACTTACCCGGGAGAGACCCAGTACTTC
>TRBD1|-|TRBJ2-6|TRBV27
CASRLPGQGTNVLTF
TGTGCCAGCAGACTACCGGGACAGGGTACCAACGTCCTGACTTTC
>-|-|TRBJ2-3|TRBV5-8
CARVKTDTQYF
TGTGCCAGAGTCAAGACAGATACGCAGTATTTT
>TRBD1|once|TRBJ1-6|TRBV27
CASSPDPPDRVWNSPLHF
TGTGCCAGCAGCCCCGACCCTCCGGACAGGGTGTGGAATTCACCCCTCCACTTT
>-|-|TRBJ2-2|TRBV28
CASSLYGTRNTGELFF
TGTGCCAGCAGTTTATATGGGACAAGGAACACCGGGGAGCTGTTTTTT
>-|-|TRBJ1-5|TRBV6-2/TRBV6-3
CASSKSLTGLAQPQHF
TGTGCCAGCAGCAAAAGCCTAACAGGGCTAGCTCAGCCCCAGCATTTT
>TRBD2|-|TRBJ2-3|TRBV5-4
CASSLARGVSTDTQYF
TGTGCCAGCAGCTTGGCGCGGGGGGTTAGCACAGATACGCAGTATTTT
>-|-|TRBJ2-5|TRBV7-9
CASSFQGTRGETQYF
TGTGCCAGCAGCTTCCAGGGGACAAGGGGAGAGACCCAGTACTTC
>-|-|TRBJ1-5|TRBV19
CNTLDREGRGSNQPQHF
TGCAACACGTTGGACAGAGAGGGCAGAGGCAGCAATCAGCCCCAGCATTTT
>-|-|TRBJ1-1|TRBV5-1
CASGGASTSEAFF
TGCGCCAGCGGGGGCGCAAGTACCTCTGAAGCTTTCTTT
>-|-|TRBJ1-5|TRBV6-5
CASSLDTPPQPQHF
TGTGCCAGCAGTTTAGACACCCCCCCTCAGCCCCAGCATTTT
>-|-|TRBJ2-3|TRBV7-9
CASSSGTGTDTQYF
TGTGCCAGCAGCTCCGGGACGGGGACAGATACGCAGTATTTT
>-|once|TRBJ1-6|TRBV7-9
CASSQGLNSPLHF
TGTGCCAGCAGCCAGGGGCTAAATTCACCCCTCCACTTT
>-|-|TRBJ2-2|TRBV27
CASSTRGTVSTGELFF
TGTGCCAGCAGCACCCGGGGGACCGTAAGCACCGGGGAGCTGTTTTTT
>TRBD2|-|TRBJ2-3|TRBV19
CASSLAGPTTDTQYF
TGTGCCAGTAGTCTAGCGGGACCTACTACAGATACGCAGTATTTT
>-|-|TRBJ2-7|TRBV3-1/TRBV3-2
CASSQAGITYEQYF
TGTGCCAGCAGCCAAGCCGGGATTACCTACGAGCAGTACTTC
>TRBD2|-|TRBJ2-2|TRBV3-1/TRBV3-2
CASSTHGLATFQNSNTGELFF
TGTGCCAGCAGCACTCACGGACTAGCGACGTTCCAAAACTCGAACACCGGGGAGCTGTTTTTT
>-|-|TRBJ1-1|TRBV19
CASSIDFGRLNTEAFF
TGTGCCAGTAGTATAGATTTTGGCAGGTTGAACACTGAAGCTTTCTTT